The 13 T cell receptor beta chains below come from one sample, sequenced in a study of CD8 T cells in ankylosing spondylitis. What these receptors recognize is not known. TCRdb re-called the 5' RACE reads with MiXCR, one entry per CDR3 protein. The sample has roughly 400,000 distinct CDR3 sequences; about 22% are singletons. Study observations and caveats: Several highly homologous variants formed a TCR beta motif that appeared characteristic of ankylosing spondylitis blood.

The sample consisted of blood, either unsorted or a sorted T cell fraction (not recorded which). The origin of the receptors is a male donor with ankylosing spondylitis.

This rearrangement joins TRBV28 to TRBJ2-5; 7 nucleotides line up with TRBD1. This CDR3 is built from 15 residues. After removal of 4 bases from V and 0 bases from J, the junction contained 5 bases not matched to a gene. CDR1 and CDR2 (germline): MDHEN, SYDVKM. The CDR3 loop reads CASSWDSRYQETQYF. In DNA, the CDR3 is TGTGCCAGCAGTTGGGACAGCCGTTACCAAGAGACCCAGTACTTC.

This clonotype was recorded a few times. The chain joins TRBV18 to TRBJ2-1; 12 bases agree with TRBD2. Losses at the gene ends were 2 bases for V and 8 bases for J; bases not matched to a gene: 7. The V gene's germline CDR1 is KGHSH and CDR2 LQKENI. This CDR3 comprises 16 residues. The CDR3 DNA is TGTGCCAGCTCACCAATACTAGCGGGAGGCAGCGATGAGCAGTTCTTC. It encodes CASSPILAGGSDEQFF.

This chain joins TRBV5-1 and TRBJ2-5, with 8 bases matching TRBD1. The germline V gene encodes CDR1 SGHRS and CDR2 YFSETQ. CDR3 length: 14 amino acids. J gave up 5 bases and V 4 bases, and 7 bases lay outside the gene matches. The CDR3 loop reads CASSRSRGQETQYF. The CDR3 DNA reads TGCGCCAGCAGCCGTTCCAGGGGGCAGGAGACCCAGTACTTC.

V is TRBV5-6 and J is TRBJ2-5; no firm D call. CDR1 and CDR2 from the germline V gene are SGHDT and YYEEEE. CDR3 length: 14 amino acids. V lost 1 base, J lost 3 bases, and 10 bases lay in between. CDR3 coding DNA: TGTGCCAGCAGCTTGTATCCCTCAAAAGAGACCCAGTACTTC. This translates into CASSLYPSKETQYF.

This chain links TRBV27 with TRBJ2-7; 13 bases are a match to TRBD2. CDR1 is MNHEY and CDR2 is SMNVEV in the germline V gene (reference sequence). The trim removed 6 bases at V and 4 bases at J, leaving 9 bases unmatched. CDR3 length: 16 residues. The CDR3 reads CASRTGLAGDRYEQYF. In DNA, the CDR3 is TGTGCCAGCAGAACCGGACTAGCGGGAGATAGGTACGAGCAGTACTTC.

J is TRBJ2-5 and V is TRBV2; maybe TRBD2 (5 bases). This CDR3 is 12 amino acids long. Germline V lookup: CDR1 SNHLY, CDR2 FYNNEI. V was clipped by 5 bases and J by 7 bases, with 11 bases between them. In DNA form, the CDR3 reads TGTGCCAGCAGTTATAGCGCCCCGACCCAGTACTTC. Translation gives CASSYSAPTQYF.

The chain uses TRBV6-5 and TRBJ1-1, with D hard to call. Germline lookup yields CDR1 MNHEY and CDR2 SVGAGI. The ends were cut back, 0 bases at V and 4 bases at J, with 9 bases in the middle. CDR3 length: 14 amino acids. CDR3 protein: CASSYSRGGTEAFF. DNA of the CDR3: TGTGCCAGCAGTTACTCGAGAGGTGGCACTGAAGCTTTCTTT.

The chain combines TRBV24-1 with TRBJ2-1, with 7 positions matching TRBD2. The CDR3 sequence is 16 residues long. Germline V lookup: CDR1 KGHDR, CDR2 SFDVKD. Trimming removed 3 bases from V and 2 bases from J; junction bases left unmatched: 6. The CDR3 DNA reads TGTGCCACCAGTGATCAGCGGGGCTCAACCTACAATGAGCAGTTCTTC. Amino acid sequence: CATSDQRGSTYNEQFF.

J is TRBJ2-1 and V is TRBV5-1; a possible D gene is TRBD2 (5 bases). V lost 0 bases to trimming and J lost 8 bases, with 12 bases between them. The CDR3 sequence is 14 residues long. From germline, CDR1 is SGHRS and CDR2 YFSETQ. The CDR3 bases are TGCGCCAGCAGCTTGGGTGGGCGGGTACATGAGCAGTTCTTC. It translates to CASSLGGRVHEQFF. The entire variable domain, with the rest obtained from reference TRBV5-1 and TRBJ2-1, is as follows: KAGVTQTPRYLIKTRGQQVTLSCSPISGHRSVSWYQQTPGQGLQFLFEYFSETQRNKGNFPGRFSGRQFSNSRSEMNVSTLELGDSALYLCASSLGGRVHEQFFGPGTRLTVL.

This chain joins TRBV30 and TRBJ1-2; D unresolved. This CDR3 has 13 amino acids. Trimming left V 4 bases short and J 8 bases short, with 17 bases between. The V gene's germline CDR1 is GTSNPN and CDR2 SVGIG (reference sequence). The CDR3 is CAWNDRGEGGYTF. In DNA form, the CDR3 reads TGTGCCTGGAACGACCGAGGAGAGGGAGGCTACACCTTC.

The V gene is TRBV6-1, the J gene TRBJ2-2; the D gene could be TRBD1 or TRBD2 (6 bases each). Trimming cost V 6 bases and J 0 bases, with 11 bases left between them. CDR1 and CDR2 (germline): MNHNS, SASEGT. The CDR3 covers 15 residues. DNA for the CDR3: TGTGCCAGCAGGGGCGGGACACCGAACACCGGGGAGCTGTTTTTT. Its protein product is CASRGGTPNTGELFF.

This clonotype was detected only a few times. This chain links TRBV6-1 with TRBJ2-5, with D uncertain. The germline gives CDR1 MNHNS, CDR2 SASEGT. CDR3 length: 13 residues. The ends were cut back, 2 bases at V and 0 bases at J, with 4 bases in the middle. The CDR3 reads CASSETYQETQYF. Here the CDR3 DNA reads TGTGCCAGCAGTGAAACGTACCAAGAGACCCAGTACTTC.

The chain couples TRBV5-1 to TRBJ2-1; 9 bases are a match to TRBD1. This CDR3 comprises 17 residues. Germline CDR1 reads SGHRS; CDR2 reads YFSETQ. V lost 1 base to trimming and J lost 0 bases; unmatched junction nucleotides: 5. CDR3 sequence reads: CASSLTGQGSSYNEQFF. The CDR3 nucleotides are TGCGCCAGCAGCTTGACAGGACAGGGGAGCTCCTACAATGAGCAGTTCTTC.